Below are 26 T cell receptor beta chains sequenced from a single sample in a study of identical twins. TCRdb re-analysed the 5' RACE reads in MiXCR, keeping a single row per CDR3 protein. The sample has 350,000 to 600,000 distinct CDR3 sequences; 11% to 15% are singletons. This sample was shared with a second study, whose subject was yellow fever vaccine responses in identical twins.

The sequencing sample was made of CD4+ T cells sorted from blood. All receptors derive from a woman aged 18-30 years in good health.

The chain carries TRBV7-8 and TRBJ2-4; no firm D call. The CDR3 sequence is 13 residues long. Looked up from germline, CDR1 is SGHVS and CDR2 is FQNEAQ. The V and J ends lost 2 bases and 14 bases respectively, with 16 bases between them. Here the CDR3 reads CASSLSNDERKYF. CDR3 coding DNA: TGTGCCAGCAGCTTATCTAATGATGAACGAAAGTACTTC.

This clonotype came up a few times. CDR3 in amino acids: CASSVTSGGAVGPDTQYF. The DNA for the CDR3 is TGTGCCAGCAGCGTTACTAGCGGGGGGGCCGTGGGGCCAGATACGCAGTATTTT. The chain has TRBV9 and TRBJ2-3; 13 bases align to TRBD2. V gave up 2 bases and J gave up 4 bases; unmatched junction bases: 10. Germline V gives CDR1 SGDLS, CDR2 YYNGEE. The CDR3 extends over 18 amino acids. Using reference TRBV9 and TRBJ2-3 for the parts outside the CDR3, the full variable domain is DSGVTQTPKHLITATGQRVTLRCSPRSGDLSVYWYQQSLDQGLQFLIQYYNGEERAKGNILERFSAQQFPDLHSELNLSSLELGDSALYFCASSVTSGGAVGPDTQYFGPGTRLTVL.

This clonotype appeared a few times. The chain uses TRBV6-1 and TRBJ1-2; D ambiguous. The germline V gene has CDR1 MNHNS and CDR2 SASEGT. The CDR3 length is 14 residues. Trimming left V 6 bases short and J 5 bases short, with 16 bases between. CDR3 sequence reads: CASSATQPRYGYTF. CDR3 coding DNA: TGTGCCAGCAGCGCGACCCAACCGCGATATGGCTACACCTTC.

In its sample, this clonotype was seen a few times. The chain joins TRBV29-1 to TRBJ2-7, with 10 bases fitting TRBD1. The CDR3 has 14 amino acids. The germline CDR1 and CDR2 sequences are SQVTM and ANQGSEA. V lost 4 bases and J lost 0; bases outside the gene matches: 3. This chain's CDR3 is CSVGGTGASYEQYF. The DNA of the CDR3 is TGCAGCGTTGGCGGGACAGGGGCCTCCTACGAGCAGTACTTC.

This clonotype was picked up a small number of times. The rearrangement joins TRBV20-1 to TRBJ2-7; D is undetermined. Trimming left V 4 bases short and J 2 bases short, with 15 bases between. In germline, CDR1 is DFQATT, CDR2 SNEGSKA (reference sequence). This CDR3 is built from 14 residues. CDR3 nucleotides: TGCAGTGCTACTACTCTCGGTTTCCCCTACGAGCAGTACTTC. Protein product: CSATTLGFPYEQYF.

This chain connects TRBV2 to TRBJ2-2; 10 bases map to TRBD2. The CDR3 runs 14 residues. J was trimmed by 7 bases and V by 4 bases; bases with no gene match: 3. Per the germline V gene, CDR1 is SNHLY and CDR2 is FYNNEI. CDR3 in amino acids: CASSVSGGIGELFF. In DNA, the CDR3 is TGTGCCAGCAGTGTTAGCGGGGGGATCGGGGAGCTGTTTTTT.

There are a few counts of this clonotype. The chain couples TRBV6-6 to TRBJ2-7; D not certain. Trimming took off 6 bases at V and 6 bases at J, with 15 bases between the two ends. The CDR3 is 13 residues long. Germline V gene lookup returns CDR1 MNHNY and CDR2 SVGAGI (reference sequence). CDR3 region: CASSQTEPGEQYF. DNA for the CDR3: TGTGCCAGCAGCCAAACAGAGCCGGGCGAGCAGTACTTC.

The chain recombines TRBV27 with TRBJ2-5, with D tentatively TRBD1 (6 bases). V lost 5 bases, J lost 5 bases, and 18 bases lay in between. Germline V gives CDR1 MNHEY, CDR2 SMNVEV (reference sequence). The CDR3 has 15 residues. The CDR3 DNA reads as TGTGCCAGCAGTCAAGGATGGGGGCTTAAGGAGACCCAGTACTTC. Translating it yields CASSQGWGLKETQYF.

Of note for this clonotype: A much bigger clone sits one base away, suggesting this may be a read error. The genes are TRBV7-8 and TRBJ2-3, with 14 bases aligning to TRBD2. The trim removed 8 bases at V and 4 bases at J, leaving 2 bases unmatched. CDR3 length equals 14 residues. Germline values: CDR1 SGHVS, CDR2 FQNEAQ. The CDR3 spells CASGGLAGADTQYF. CDR3 DNA sequence: TGTGCCAGCGGGGGACTAGCGGGAGCAGATACGCAGTATTTT.

The chain uses TRBV5-1 and TRBJ2-3, with D perhaps assigned TRBD1 or TRBD2 (5 bases each). Trimming pared 1 base from V and 7 bases from J, leaving 19 bases between. Germline assignment: CDR1 SGHRS and CDR2 YFSETQ. The CDR3 loop spans 16 amino acids. The CDR3 region has the DNA TGCGCCAGCAGCTTGAACCAGGGAGCCTCGGGGAATACGCAGTATTTT. It is translated as CASSLNQGASGNTQYF.

This clonotype was counted at least ten times. The chain uses TRBV20-1 and TRBJ2-7; 7 bases line up with TRBD2. In germline, CDR1 is DFQATT, CDR2 SNEGSKA (reference sequence). The CDR3 runs 14 residues. V shed 0 bases and J 4 bases; nucleotides not matched to a gene: 6. The CDR3 reads CSARDGGGIYEQYF. CDR3 bases: TGCAGTGCTAGAGATGGGGGGGGGATATACGAGCAGTACTTC.

This clonotype came up a few times. The rearrangement links TRBV9 to TRBJ1-2, with D possibly being TRBD1 (6 bases). Germline loops: CDR1 SGDLS, CDR2 YYNGEE. The V gene lost 4 bases and the J gene lost 1 base, with 14 bases spanning the gap. The CDR3 covers 15 residues. This CDR3 is CASSMDSQFNYGYTF. As DNA, the CDR3 is TGTGCCAGCAGCATGGACAGCCAATTTAACTATGGCTACACCTTC. The whole variable domain, filled in from reference TRBV9 and TRBJ1-2, reads DSGVTQTPKHLITATGQRVTLRCSPRSGDLSVYWYQQSLDQGLQFLIQYYNGEERAKGNILERFSAQQFPDLHSELNLSSLELGDSALYFCASSMDSQFNYGYTFGSGTRLTVV.

The genes are TRBV7-2 and TRBJ2-2, with unresolved D. Trimming removed 1 base at V and 5 bases at J, with 8 bases between. CDR1 and CDR2 from the germline V gene are SGHTA and FQGNSA. There are 14 residues in the CDR3. CDR3 sequence: CASSLVLRTGELFF. Here the CDR3 DNA reads TGTGCCAGCAGCTTAGTTCTGAGAACCGGGGAGCTGTTTTTT. The full variable domain, with the rest looked up from reference TRBV7-2 and TRBJ2-2, is GAGVSQSPSNKVTEKGKDVELRCDPISGHTALYWYRQSLGQGLEFLIYFQGNSAPDKSGLPSDRFSAERTGGSVSTLTIQRTQQEDSAVYLCASSLVLRTGELFFGEGSRLTVL.

This clonotype has a handful of counts. The V and J genes are TRBV28 and TRBJ2-7; maybe TRBD1 (5 bases). The CDR3 is 15 amino acids. The V end was cut by 1 base, the J end by 0 bases, with 10 bases between. Germline assignment: CDR1 MDHEN and CDR2 SYDVKM. The CDR3 nucleotides read TGTGCCAGCAGTTTATATCAGGGTATCTCCTACGAGCAGTACTTC. It specifies CASSLYQGISYEQYF.

This clonotype occurred a few times. The chain combines TRBV24-1 with TRBJ2-3, with a weak D call TRBD1 (5 bases). With 7 bases removed from V and 6 bases from J, the gap between germline ends came to 13 bases. CDR3 length equals 13 residues. Per germline, CDR1 KGHDR and CDR2 SFDVKD. The CDR3 is CATRDTLADTQYF. In nucleotides, the CDR3 is TGTGCCACCAGGGACACCCTTGCGGATACGCAGTATTTT.

V and J are TRBV9 and TRBJ2-1, with D hard to call. CDR1 and CDR2 (germline): SGDLS, YYNGEE. V gave up 3 bases and J gave up 2 bases, with 9 bases separating them. The CDR3 covers 14 residues. CDR3 amino acids: CASSGVTTYNEQFF. CDR3 DNA sequence: TGTGCCAGCAGCGGTGTTACTACCTACAATGAGCAGTTCTTC.

The table lists this clonotype with a few counts. The V gene is TRBV25-1, the J gene TRBJ2-7, with D uncertain. V was shortened by 4 bases and J by 2 bases, with 21 bases between the two germline ends. This CDR3 is 17 amino acids long. The V gene's germline CDR1 is MGHDK and CDR2 SYGVNS. The CDR3 region has the DNA TGTGCCAGCAGTGTGGCAGGATATCAGAGGCTTCCCTACGAGCAGTACTTC. Translating gives CASSVAGYQRLPYEQYF.

This clonotype was counted a single time. The chain employs TRBV5-1 and TRBJ2-7, with 12 bases matching TRBD1. The CDR3 consists of 17 residues. The germline V gene encodes CDR1 SGHRS and CDR2 YFSETQ. The ends lost 0 bases at V and 7 bases at J; junction bases unmatched: 11. In nucleotides, the CDR3 is TGCGCCAGCAGCTTGGGGCCCGGGGGACAGGGGGCGCGTGAGCAGTACTTC. Its translation is CASSLGPGGQGAREQYF.

This chain connects TRBV10-3 to TRBJ2-1, with 8 bases fitting TRBD1. CDR3 size: 13 residues. Trimming removed 6 bases from V and 4 bases from J; junction bases left unmatched: 2. Germline assignment: CDR1 ENHRY and CDR2 SYGVKD. The CDR3 sequence is CAISDRGYNEQFF. The CDR3 bases are TGTGCCATCAGCGACAGGGGATACAATGAGCAGTTCTTC.

V is TRBV25-1 and J is TRBJ2-2; 8 bases align to TRBD1. CDR3 length: 12 amino acids. Looked up from germline, CDR1 is MGHDK and CDR2 is SYGVNS. J gave up 5 bases and V 8 bases, and 1 base lay outside the gene matches. The CDR3 is CASGQGTGELFF. CDR3 DNA: TGTGCCAGCGGACAGGGTACCGGGGAGCTGTTTTTT. Full variable domain (rest looked up from reference TRBV25-1 and TRBJ2-2): EADIYQTPRYLVIGTGKKITLECSQTMGHDKMYWYQQDPGMELHLIHYSYGVNSTEKGDLSSESTVSRIRTEHFPLTLESARPSHTSQYLCASGQGTGELFFGEGSRLTVL.

This sequence joins TRBV3-1 and TRBJ2-3; D remains ambiguous. In germline, CDR1 is LGHDT, CDR2 YNNKEL (reference sequence). Deletions cut 1 base from V and 2 bases from J, with 16 bases between. This CDR3 contains 17 residues. DNA of the CDR3: TGTGCCAGCAGCCAAGTTCGGCGGAAAGCCGCCACAGATACGCAGTATTTT. Amino acids: CASSQVRRKAATDTQYF.

This chain joins TRBV12-3 or TRBV12-4 and TRBJ2-1, with a weak D call TRBD1 (6 bases). This CDR3 is built from 12 residues. V gave up 3 bases and J gave up 14 bases, with 14 bases separating them. CDR3 nucleotides: TGTGCCAGCAGTTTCAACACAGGGAAGGAGTTCTTC. Its translation: CASSFNTGKEFF.

This clonotype occurred a few times. This chain joins TRBV6-6 and TRBJ2-1; D is tentatively TRBD1 or TRBD2 (5 bases each). CDR1 and CDR2 from the germline V gene are MNHNY and SVGAGI (reference sequence). The CDR3 extends over 12 amino acids. CDR3: CHSGGDGNEQFF. The CDR3 nucleotides read TGTCACTCTGGGGGAGATGGCAATGAGCAGTTCTTC.

This chain joins TRBV7-2 and TRBJ2-3; TRBD2 matches at 8 bases. CDR1 and CDR2 from the germline V gene are SGHTA and FQGNSA. The CDR3 spans 16 residues. Trimming cost V 1 base and J 9 bases; bases outside gene matches: 12. Written as DNA, the CDR3 is TGTGCCAGCAGCTTAGAGCCAGCGGGAGTGTTACGAACGCAGTATTTT. The encoded protein is CASSLEPAGVLRTQYF.

The chain recombines TRBV20-1 with TRBJ2-6; a possible D gene is TRBD2 (5 bases). Trimming took 3 bases from V and 4 from J, leaving 19 bases between them. CDR3 length: 17 amino acids. CDR1 is DFQATT, CDR2 SNEGSKA, per germline (reference sequence). CDR3 amino acids: CSASIAGLKSGANVLTF. The CDR3 bases are TGCAGTGCTAGTATAGCAGGACTCAAGTCAGGGGCCAACGTCCTGACTTTC.

This clonotype was counted only a few times. The chain combines TRBV6-5 with TRBJ2-5, with D maybe TRBD2 (6 bases). This CDR3 region has 14 residues. V lost 2 bases and J lost 5, with 12 bases in between. Per the germline V gene, CDR1 is MNHEY and CDR2 is SVGAGI. The CDR3 bases are TGTGCCAGCAGTTACAGTGCGGGACGGGAGACCCAGTACTTC. Protein sequence: CASSYSAGRETQYF.